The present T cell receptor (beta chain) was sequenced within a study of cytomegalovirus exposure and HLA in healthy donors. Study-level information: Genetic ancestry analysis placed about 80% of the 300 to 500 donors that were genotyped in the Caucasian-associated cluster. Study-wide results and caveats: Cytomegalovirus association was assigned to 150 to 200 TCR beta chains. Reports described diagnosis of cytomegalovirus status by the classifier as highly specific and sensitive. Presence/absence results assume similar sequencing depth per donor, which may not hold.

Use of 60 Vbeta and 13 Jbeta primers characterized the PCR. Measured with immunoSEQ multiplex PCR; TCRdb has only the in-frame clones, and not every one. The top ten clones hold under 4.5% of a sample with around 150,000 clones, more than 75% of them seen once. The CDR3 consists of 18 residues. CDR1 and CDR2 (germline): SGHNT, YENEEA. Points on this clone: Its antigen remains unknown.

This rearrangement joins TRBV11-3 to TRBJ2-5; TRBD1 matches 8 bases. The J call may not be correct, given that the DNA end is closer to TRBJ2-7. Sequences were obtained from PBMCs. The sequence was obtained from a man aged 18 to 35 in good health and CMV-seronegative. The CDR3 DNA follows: TGTGCCAGCAGCTTAGTTGTGGGTTGGGGACAGGTCTCCTACGAGCAGTACTTC. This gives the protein CASSLVVGWGQVSYEQYF.